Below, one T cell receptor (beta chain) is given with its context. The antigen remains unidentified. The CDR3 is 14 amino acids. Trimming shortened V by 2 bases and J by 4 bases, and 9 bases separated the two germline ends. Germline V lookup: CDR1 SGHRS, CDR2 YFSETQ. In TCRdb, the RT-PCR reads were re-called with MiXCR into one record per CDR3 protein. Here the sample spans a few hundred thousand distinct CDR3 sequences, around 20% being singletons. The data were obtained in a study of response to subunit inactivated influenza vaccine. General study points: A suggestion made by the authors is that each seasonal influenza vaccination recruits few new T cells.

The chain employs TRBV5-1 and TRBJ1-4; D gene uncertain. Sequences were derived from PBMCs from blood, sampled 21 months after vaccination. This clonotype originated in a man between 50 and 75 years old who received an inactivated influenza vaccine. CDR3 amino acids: CASSFFGSNEKLFF. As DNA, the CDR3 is TGCGCCAGCAGCTTTTTTGGGAGTAATGAAAAACTGTTTTTT.